The 15 T cell receptor beta chains below were found in one sample sequenced in a study of cytomegalovirus exposure and HLA in healthy donors. Use of 60 Vbeta and 13 Jbeta primers characterized the PCR. Sequencing was performed with immunoSEQ multiplex PCR; in TCRdb, only in-frame clones are kept and a portion is missing. The table records about 60,000 clones, approximately 77% of them present only once. The material sequenced was PBMCs. The origin of the receptors is a woman aged 35 to 49 in good health and CMV-seropositive.

This clone has a single count. This sequence joins TRBV5-6 and TRBJ2-7; D is perhaps TRBD1 (5 bases). V lost 3 bases and J 2 bases, leaving 15 bases between the germline ends. Germline CDR1 is SGHDT and CDR2 is YYEEEE. The length of the CDR3 is 15 residues. The CDR3 reads CASSSETVYPYEQYF. The CDR3 DNA is TGTGCCAGCAGCTCCGAGACAGTTTACCCCTACGAGCAGTACTTC.

The chain couples TRBV6-5 to TRBJ2-5; 10 bases line up with TRBD1. The J call could be wrong; TRBJ2-7 is a better fit for the DNA end. The CDR3 spans 16 residues. Germline loops: CDR1 MNHEY, CDR2 SVGAGI. DNA of the CDR3: TGTGCCAGCAGTTCACCAATCGGACAGGGGGGATACGAGCAGTACTTC. As protein: CASSSPIGQGGYEQYF.

Remarks on this clone: This is likely a read error, given that the CDR3 carries no conserved phenylalanine or tryptophan at its end. Because the CDR3's place on the DNA is in doubt, the DNA is left out and the CDR3 is given as listed by TCRdb. V usage is TRBV30 and J usage is TRBJ2-3; the table's D call of TRBD2 was not tested on the DNA. The germline gives CDR1 GTSNPN, CDR2 SVGIG (reference sequence). The length of the CDR3 is 9 amino acids, counting both ends. The CDR3 region is CAYGWEPVL.

This clone was found once. This chain connects TRBV5-1 to TRBJ1-2; possibly TRBD1 for D (5 bases). Germline lookup yields CDR1 SGHRS and CDR2 YFSETQ. The CDR3 extends over 15 amino acids. V was trimmed by 4 bases and J by 9 bases, leaving 22 bases between them. CDR3 region: CASSPGGGSGASYTF. The CDR3 DNA reads as TGCGCCAGCAGCCCGGGGGGGGGATCGGGCGCGAGCTACACCTTC.

This clone has only a few counts. The rearrangement links TRBV6-5 to TRBJ1-4; TRBD1 aligns across 8 bases. Germline-derived CDR1 and CDR2 are MNHEY and SVGAGI. V was pared by 0 bases and J by 5 bases, with 2 bases of the junction left unmatched. The CDR3 is 15 amino acids. Written as DNA, the CDR3 is TGTGCCAGCAGTTACTCGCGACAGGGGAATGAAAAACTGTTTTTT. Translated, it gives CASSYSRQGNEKLFF.

This chain links TRBV27 with TRBJ2-1, with 8 bases matching TRBD1. The CDR3 consists of 12 residues. The V gene end was trimmed by 2 bases and the J gene end by 12 bases; junction bases not matched to a gene: 3. CDR1 is MNHEY and CDR2 is SMNVEV in the germline V gene (reference sequence). This CDR3 is CASSLQGAGQFF. The CDR3 nucleotides read TGTGCCAGCAGTTTACAGGGGGCAGGGCAGTTCTTC.

The V gene is TRBV9, the J gene TRBJ2-1, with D perhaps TRBD2 (6 bases). With 0 bases removed from V and 4 bases from J, the gap between germline ends came to 14 bases. The CDR3 has 16 amino acids. Germline CDR1 SGDLS, CDR2 YYNGEE. The CDR3 sequence: CASSVVGRGGYNEQFF. The CDR3 DNA sequence: TGTGCCAGCAGCGTAGTCGGGCGGGGCGGGTACAATGAGCAGTTCTTC.

This clone has more than one count but fewer than ten. This chain joins TRBV29-1 and TRBJ1-1; no clear D. The CDR3 contains 11 residues. The germline V gene encodes CDR1 SQVTM and CDR2 ANQGSEA. Trimming removed 6 bases from V and 5 bases from J, with 10 bases in between. CDR3 in DNA: TGCAGCGTGAGCAAGAGAACTGAAGCTTTCTTT. This sequence encodes CSVSKRTEAFF. Based on the CDR3 plus reference TRBV29-1 and TRBJ1-1, the full variable domain is SAVISQKPSRDICQRGTSLTIQCQVDSQVTMMFWYRQQPGQSLTLIATANQGSEATYESGFVIDKFPISRPNLTFSTLTVSNMSPEDSSIYLCSVSKRTEAFFGQGTRLTVV.

V is TRBV4-1 and J is TRBJ2-5; no definite D call. The CDR3 runs 13 residues. V gave up 2 bases and J gave up 5 bases, with 9 bases separating them. Germline CDR1 and CDR2: MGHRA and YSYEKL. CDR3 protein: CASSQTYSETQYF. The DNA for the CDR3 is TGCGCCAGCAGCCAAACTTACAGCGAGACCCAGTACTTC.

J is TRBJ1-2 and V is TRBV27; perhaps TRBD1 as D (5 bases). The germline CDR1 and CDR2 sequences are MNHEY and SMNVEV (reference sequence). Trimming left V 5 bases short and J 4 bases short, with 14 bases between. CDR3 length: 14 residues. The CDR3, as DNA: TGTGCCAGCAGTCCAAGACAGTTCTCCTATGGCTACACCTTC. Protein: CASSPRQFSYGYTF.

The CDR3 DNA sequence: TGTGCCAGTAGTATCGGAGGAGGCTGGAACACCGGGGAGCTGTTTTTT. It is translated as CASSIGGGWNTGELFF. The chain links TRBV19 to TRBJ2-2; D is possibly TRBD2 (5 bases). CDR1 is LNHDA, CDR2 SQIVND, per germline (reference sequence). V lost 3 bases and J lost 1, with 12 bases in between. The CDR3 consists of 16 residues.

This clone was seen a few times. The chain is built from TRBV6-1 and TRBJ1-6, with TRBD1 matching 7 bases. With 7 bases clipped from V and 5 bases from J, the junction kept 5 bases outside the gene matches. The CDR3 length is 14 residues. The germline V gene encodes CDR1 MNHNS and CDR2 SASEGT. The CDR3 loop reads CASNKDRDNSPLHF. The CDR3 DNA is TGTGCCAGCAACAAAGACAGGGATAATTCACCCCTCCACTTT.

This clone came up once. J is TRBJ2-2 and V is TRBV7-3; 9 positions match TRBD1. Losses at the gene ends were 2 bases for V and 3 bases for J; bases not matched to a gene: 7. The CDR3 extends over 17 amino acids. Germline assignment: CDR1 SGHTA and CDR2 FQGTGA. Written as DNA, the CDR3 is TGTGCCAGCAGCTTAGGGACAGGGAATCGGTACACCGGGGAGCTGTTTTTT. This gives the protein CASSLGTGNRYTGELFF.

The J gene is TRBJ2-2, the V gene TRBV9, with a weak D call TRBD2 (6 bases). The CDR3 contains 14 residues. Germline V gives CDR1 SGDLS, CDR2 YYNGEE. V lost 3 bases, J lost 4 bases, and 10 bases lay in between. The CDR3 is CASSEEGFTGELFF. The CDR3 DNA reads as TGTGCCAGCAGCGAGGAGGGATTCACCGGGGAGCTGTTTTTT. The entire variable domain, with the rest obtained from reference TRBV9 and TRBJ2-2, is as follows: DSGVTQTPKHLITATGQRVTLRCSPRSGDLSVYWYQQSLDQGLQFLIQYYNGEERAKGNILERFSAQQFPDLHSELNLSSLELGDSALYFCASSEEGFTGELFFGEGSRLTVL.

This clone appeared a single time. CDR3 residues: CASSPIAGAAGGGAEAFF. The DNA of the CDR3 is TGTGCCAGCAGCCCAATCGCCGGGGCCGCAGGCGGCGGGGCTGAAGCTTTCTTT. The V and J genes are TRBV5-6 and TRBJ1-1; D is possibly TRBD1 (5 bases). Germline CDR1 and CDR2: SGHDT and YYEEEE. The V end lost 4 bases, the J end lost 6 bases, and 28 bases lay between the germline ends. The CDR3 covers 18 residues. Drawing the rest from reference TRBV5-6 and TRBJ1-1, the complete variable domain is DAGVTQSPTHLIKTRGQQVTLRCSPKSGHDTVSWYQQALGQGPQFIFQYYEEEERQRGNFPDRFSGHQFPNYSSELNVNALLLGDSALYLCASSPIAGAAGGGAEAFFGQGTRLTVV.